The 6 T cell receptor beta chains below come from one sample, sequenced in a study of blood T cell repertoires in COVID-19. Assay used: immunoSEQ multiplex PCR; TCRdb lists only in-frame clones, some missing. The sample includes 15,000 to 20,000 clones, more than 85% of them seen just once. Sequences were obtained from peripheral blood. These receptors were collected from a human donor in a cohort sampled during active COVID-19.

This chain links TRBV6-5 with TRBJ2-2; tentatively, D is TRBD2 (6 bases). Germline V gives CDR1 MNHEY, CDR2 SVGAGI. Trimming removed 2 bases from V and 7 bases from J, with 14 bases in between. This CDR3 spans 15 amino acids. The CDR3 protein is CASSYRTSGVGELFF. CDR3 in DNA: TGTGCCAGCAGTTACCGGACTTCGGGGGTCGGGGAGCTGTTTTTT.

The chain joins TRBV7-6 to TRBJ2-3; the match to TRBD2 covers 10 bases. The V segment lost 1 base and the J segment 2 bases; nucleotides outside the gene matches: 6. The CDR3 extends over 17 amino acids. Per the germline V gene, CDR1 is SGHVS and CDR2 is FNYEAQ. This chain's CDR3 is CASSLESGGAFTDTQYF. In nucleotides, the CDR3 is TGTGCCAGCAGCTTAGAGAGCGGGGGGGCCTTCACAGATACGCAGTATTTT.

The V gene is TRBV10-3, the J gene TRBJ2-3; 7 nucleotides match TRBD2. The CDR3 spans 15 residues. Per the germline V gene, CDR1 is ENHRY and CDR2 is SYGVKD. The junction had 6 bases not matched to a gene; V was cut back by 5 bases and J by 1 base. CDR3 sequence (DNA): TGTGCCATCAGTTCTGCGGGAGCGGGCACAGATACGCAGTATTTT. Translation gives CAISSAGAGTDTQYF.

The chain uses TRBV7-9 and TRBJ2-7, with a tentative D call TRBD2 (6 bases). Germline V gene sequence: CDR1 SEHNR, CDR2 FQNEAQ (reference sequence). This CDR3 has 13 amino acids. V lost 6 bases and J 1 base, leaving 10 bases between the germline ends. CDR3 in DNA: TGTGCCAGCAGTGCGGGGAGGTCCTACGAGCAGTACTTC. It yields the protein CASSAGRSYEQYF.

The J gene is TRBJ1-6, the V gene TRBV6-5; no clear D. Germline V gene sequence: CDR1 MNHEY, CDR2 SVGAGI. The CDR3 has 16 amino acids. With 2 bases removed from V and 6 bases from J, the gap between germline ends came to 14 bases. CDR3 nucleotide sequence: TGTGCCAGCAGTTACCGGGGAAGTGGCCCTAATTCACCCCTCCACTTT. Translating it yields CASSYRGSGPNSPLHF.

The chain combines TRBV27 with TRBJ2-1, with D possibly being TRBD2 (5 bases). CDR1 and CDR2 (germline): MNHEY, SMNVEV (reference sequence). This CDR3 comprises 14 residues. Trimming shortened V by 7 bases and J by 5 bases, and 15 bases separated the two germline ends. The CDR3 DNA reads TGTGCCAGCACCCTCGGCGGGCTTCACAATGAGCAGTTCTTC. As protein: CASTLGGLHNEQFF.